The 8 T cell receptor beta chains in this list originate from one sample, sequenced in a study of regulatory T cells in long-lasting Graves disease. Time point described: persistent/refractory GD, antithyroid drugs over 5 years with positive TRAb. PBMCs provided the RNA from which the TCR library was made. Building of the TCR beta libraries involved iRepertoire HTBI primers and Arm-PCR of CDR3 regions. TCRdb called the multiplex PCR reads again in MiXCR, with one record for every CDR3 protein. Among 600,000 to 850,000 distinct CDR3 sequences listed, 25% to 30% were seen once. The input for sequencing was peripheral blood mononuclear cells (PBMCs), taken when the disease was refractory, from a patient treated with antithyroid drugs. Receptors originate from a female donor with Graves disease.

About this clonotype itself: A junction end diverges from the germline sequence, so it may reflect a read error. This sequence joins TRBV29-1 and TRBJ1-1; weak D call: TRBD1 (6 bases). This CDR3 is 16 amino acids long. Per germline, CDR1 SQVTM and CDR2 ANQGSEA. The CDR3 here is CSPFDVQGRPNTEALF. The DNA for the CDR3 is TGCAGCCCCTTTGACGTTCAGGGGAGGCCGAACACTGAAGCTCTCTTT.

This chain connects TRBV30 to TRBJ2-7; unclear D gene. The CDR3 length is 12 residues. Germline V lookup: CDR1 GTSNPN, CDR2 SVGIG (reference sequence). Trimming took 0 bases from V and 2 from J, leaving 5 bases between them. CDR3 nucleotides: TGTGCCTGGAGTGTGGGCCCCTACGAGCAGTACTTC. Encoded protein: CAWSVGPYEQYF.

The table lists this clonotype with many counts. The chain joins TRBV6-9 to TRBJ1-2; no firm D call. CDR1 MNHGY and CDR2 SVAAGI come from the germline V gene. V lost 3 bases and J 4 bases, leaving 15 bases between the germline ends. The CDR3 loop spans 15 amino acids. CDR3 DNA: TGTGCCAGCAGTTACCCTGGACTGCTCGGCTATGGCTACACCTTC. Its translation: CASSYPGLLGYGYTF.

There are a few counts of this clonotype. The gene calls are TRBV7-2 and TRBJ1-4; D gene uncertain. The CDR3 is 14 residues long. CDR1 and CDR2 (germline): SGHTA, FQGNSA. V was pared by 2 bases and J by 8 bases, with 12 bases between. CDR3 sequence: CASSLILASEKLFF. Here the CDR3 DNA reads TGTGCCAGCAGCTTAATCCTCGCGTCGGAAAAACTGTTTTTT. Filled out from reference TRBV7-2 and TRBJ1-4, the complete variable domain reads GAGVSQSPSNKVTEKGKDVELRCDPISGHTALYWYRQSLGQGLEFLIYFQGNSAPDKSGLPSDRFSAERTGGSVSTLTIQRTQQEDSAVYLCASSLILASEKLFFGSGTQLSVL.

The V and J genes are TRBV19 and TRBJ1-5, with 9 bases fitting TRBD1. V was clipped by 7 bases and J by 6 bases; unmatched bases: 7. The CDR3 runs to 14 residues. Germline CDR1 and CDR2: LNHDA and SQIVND (reference sequence). The CDR3 protein is CASTKQGAAQPQHF. The CDR3 DNA is TGTGCCAGTACCAAACAGGGGGCAGCTCAGCCCCAGCATTTT.

This chain joins TRBV10-3 and TRBJ1-1; 9 bases agree with TRBD1. This CDR3 comprises 15 residues. Germline trimming cut 7 bases from V and 2 bases from J; bases unmatched to any gene: 8. CDR1 ENHRY and CDR2 SYGVKD come from the germline V gene. The CDR3 protein is CAINDGQGRNTEAFF. Written as DNA, the CDR3 is TGTGCCATCAACGACGGACAGGGGCGAAACACTGAAGCTTTCTTT.

This clonotype occurred once. The V gene is TRBV29-1, the J gene TRBJ1-1, with 7 bases aligning to TRBD1. Germline CDR1 SQVTM, CDR2 ANQGSEA. V dropped 4 bases and J dropped 5; count of bases not matched to a gene: 10. This CDR3 has 14 residues. CDR3 loop: CSVATGPGVTEAFF. CDR3 coding DNA: TGCAGCGTTGCGACAGGGCCTGGGGTAACTGAAGCTTTCTTT.

This clonotype was found a few times. The chain combines TRBV15 with TRBJ2-7; tentatively, D is TRBD1 (6 bases). The V end was cut by 1 base, the J end by 4 bases, with 14 bases between. CDR1 and CDR2 from the germline V gene are LNHNV and YYDKDF (reference sequence). The length of the CDR3 is 15 residues. The chain's CDR3 is CATSRAVQGSYEQYF. The CDR3 nucleotides read TGTGCCACCAGCAGAGCCGTCCAGGGGTCATACGAGCAGTACTTC.